Following are 16 T cell receptor beta chains from one sample sequenced in a study of human T cells and chemical hapten exposure. TCRdb re-called the RACE reads through MiXCR, storing one row per CDR3 protein. The sample holds 35,000 to 55,000 distinct CDR3 sequences; around 4% are singletons and the top ten take 5.6%. As for time point: healthy volunteer bleed at 6 weeks. RNA extraction used unfractionated whole blood as the source of total RNA. Material for sequencing was whole blood. The receptors here all came from a human donor in good health. Some clones in this sample may be carry-over from other donors' samples.

In its sample, this clonotype was seen a few times. The chain has TRBV6-1 and TRBJ2-7; no definite D call. This CDR3 has 15 residues. Looked up from germline, CDR1 is MNHNS and CDR2 is SASEGT. Trimming took off 2 bases at V and 3 bases at J, with 14 bases between the two ends. CDR3 protein: CASSELSGSFYEQYF. The DNA of the CDR3 is TGTGCCAGCAGTGAATTGAGTGGGTCCTTCTACGAGCAGTACTTC.

The rearrangement links TRBV6-2 or TRBV6-3 to TRBJ2-2; no definite D call. This CDR3 is built from 13 residues. Looked up from germline, CDR1 is MNHEY and CDR2 is SVGEGT. The germline V and J ends were trimmed by 1 base and 7 bases, with 7 bases remaining between them. The CDR3 coding sequence is TGTGCCAGCAGTTACTTTTCGGGCGGGGAGCTGTTTTTT. This gives the protein CASSYFSGGELFF.

This clonotype was seen a handful of times. The rearrangement links TRBV29-1 to TRBJ2-7; tentative D call: TRBD2 (6 bases). Germline loops: CDR1 SQVTM, CDR2 ANQGSEA. This CDR3 is 15 amino acids long. V dropped 0 bases and J dropped 4 bases, with 16 bases sitting between them. The CDR3 coding sequence is TGCAGCGTTGAAGATCGCCGCGGGGTACGGTACGAGCAGTACTTC. This translates into CSVEDRRGVRYEQYF.

This clonotype was seen at least ten times. The V and J genes are TRBV6-5 and TRBJ2-1, with D uncertain. This CDR3 is 16 amino acids long. Trimming removed 0 bases at V and 8 bases at J, with 17 bases between. From germline, CDR1 is MNHEY and CDR2 SVGAGI. Here the CDR3 DNA reads TGTGCCAGCAGTTACTCTAGGCCAAGCCGCCCGCATGAGCAGTTCTTC. Translating it yields CASSYSRPSRPHEQFF.

This clonotype was observed many times. The V and J genes are TRBV6-5 and TRBJ1-1, with D possibly matching TRBD1 (5 bases). CDR3 length equals 11 residues. Deletions cut 6 bases from V and 8 bases from J, with 10 bases between. Per the germline V gene, CDR1 is MNHEY and CDR2 is SVGAGI. Here the CDR3 DNA reads TGTGCCAGCAGGGGGGACTGGGAAGCTTTCTTT. Translating it yields CASRGDWEAFF.

This clonotype was detected a few times. This chain joins TRBV20-1 and TRBJ1-1, with D possibly being TRBD1 (6 bases). The V gene's germline CDR1 is DFQATT and CDR2 SNEGSKA (reference sequence). This CDR3 has 16 amino acids. V was cut by 5 bases and J by 1 base, with 20 bases left in between. The CDR3 DNA reads as TGCAGTGCTTGGGGGCCAGGGAGTAGCCCGAACACTGAAGCTTTCTTT. The encoded protein is CSAWGPGSSPNTEAFF.

This clonotype was seen many times. The chain has TRBV27 and TRBJ1-1; a weak D match, TRBD1 (5 bases). The CDR3 consists of 17 residues. Per the germline V gene, CDR1 is MNHEY and CDR2 is SMNVEV (reference sequence). The V end was cut by 4 bases, the J end by 0 bases, with 18 bases between. The CDR3 region is CASSSKQTGRMNTEAFF. The DNA for the CDR3 is TGTGCCAGCAGTTCCAAACAAACGGGACGGATGAACACTGAAGCTTTCTTT.

In its sample, this clonotype was seen many times. The V and J genes are TRBV2 and TRBJ2-5; 13 bases fit TRBD2. J was trimmed by 2 bases and V by 2 bases; bases with no gene match: 2. Germline assignment: CDR1 SNHLY and CDR2 FYNNEI. CDR3 length: 16 amino acids. The CDR3 DNA sequence: TGTGCCAGCAGTGAACTGGGACTAGCGGGGCAAGAGACCCAGTACTTC. It specifies CASSELGLAGQETQYF.

This clonotype was seen repeatedly, ten times or more. V is TRBV28 and J is TRBJ1-1; TRBD1 agrees at 9 bases. Germline trimming cut 6 bases from V and 6 bases from J; bases unmatched to any gene: 20. Per the germline V gene, CDR1 is MDHEN and CDR2 is SYDVKM. This CDR3 contains 18 residues. CDR3 amino acids: CASRFTRGQGSPNAEAFF. As DNA, the CDR3 is TGTGCCAGCAGATTTACCCGGGGACAGGGAAGCCCAAACGCTGAAGCTTTCTTT.

This clonotype was picked up many times. The chain employs TRBV20-1 and TRBJ2-7, with D tentatively TRBD1 or TRBD2 (5 bases each). V lost 5 bases and J 3 bases, leaving 14 bases between the germline ends. The CDR3 covers 13 residues. Per germline, CDR1 DFQATT and CDR2 SNEGSKA (reference sequence). The CDR3 nucleotides are TGCAGTGCTTCCCCGGGACGTAACTACGAGCAGTACTTC. It yields the protein CSASPGRNYEQYF.

At least ten counts were recorded for this clonotype. J is TRBJ1-2 and V is TRBV6-6; D ambiguous. Germline V gene data show CDR1 as MNHNY and CDR2 as SVGAGI (reference sequence). Trimming cost V 6 bases and J 5 bases, with 7 bases left between them. The CDR3 length is 11 residues. The DNA for the CDR3 is TGTGCCAGCAGGTACACGTATGGCTACACCTTC. Translated, it gives CASRYTYGYTF.

This clonotype was observed a handful of times. V is TRBV3-1 and J is TRBJ2-4; 7 nucleotides align to TRBD1. V lost 3 bases to trimming and J lost 1 base; unmatched junction nucleotides: 6. The CDR3 is made up of 16 amino acids. Germline-derived CDR1 and CDR2 are LGHDT and YNNKEL (reference sequence). The CDR3 sequence: CASSHRGGDAKNIQYF. The CDR3 DNA reads as TGTGCCAGCAGCCACCGAGGGGGCGATGCCAAAAACATTCAGTACTTC.

The V and J genes are TRBV7-9 and TRBJ2-7; 16 bases map to TRBD2. This CDR3 region has 17 residues. Germline CDR1 SEHNR, CDR2 FQNEAQ (reference sequence). J was trimmed by 5 bases and V by 5 bases; bases with no gene match: 9. This chain's CDR3 is CASSPPGLAGGPNEQYF. CDR3 sequence (DNA): TGTGCCAGCAGCCCACCGGGACTAGCGGGAGGGCCGAACGAGCAGTACTTC.

The chain is built from TRBV4-1 and TRBJ2-1, with 9 bases fitting TRBD2. The CDR3 contains 16 residues. CDR1 and CDR2 from the germline V gene are MGHRA and YSYEKL. The junction had 5 bases not matched to a gene; V was cut back by 0 bases and J by 5 bases. CDR3 coding DNA: TGCGCCAGCAGCCAAGACCGACTAGCGGAGAACAATGAGCAGTTCTTC. Translated: CASSQDRLAENNEQFF.

This clonotype appeared many times. The rearrangement links TRBV9 to TRBJ2-2, with 13 bases that match TRBD2. The CDR3 runs 16 residues. The V and J ends lost 2 bases and 10 bases, in that order; junction bases with no gene match: 8. Germline CDR1 reads SGDLS; CDR2 reads YYNGEE. The CDR3 DNA sequence: TGTGCCAGCAGCGTTACTAGCGGGAGGGCCCTCGCGGAGCTGTTTTTT. Its translation: CASSVTSGRALAELFF.

Many counts were recorded for this clonotype. The chain uses TRBV18 and TRBJ2-1; D gene unclear. Trimming took off 0 bases at V and 10 bases at J, with 10 bases between the two ends. The CDR3 loop spans 13 amino acids. Per the germline V gene, CDR1 is KGHSH and CDR2 is LQKENI. CDR3 bases: TGTGCCAGCTCACCACCGGTCCTTGACGAGCAGTTCTTC. Its protein is CASSPPVLDEQFF.